This T cell receptor beta chain was recorded in a study of early T cells in non-severe SARS-CoV-2 infection. Germline lookup yields CDR1 MNHEY and CDR2 SVGEGT. V shed 5 bases and J shed 5 bases, with 15 bases lying between them. CDR3 length equals 14 residues. MiXCR was run by TCRdb on the 5' RACE reads, yielding one entry per CDR3 protein. The sample has about 48,000 distinct CDR3 sequences; 6.2% are singletons. The sample in question was whole blood, obtained at baseline. The chain couples TRBV6-2 or TRBV6-3 to TRBJ2-5, with D perhaps matching TRBD2 (5 bases). The TCR sequence derives from an adult who was a healthcare worker with PCR-confirmed SARS-CoV-2 infection or an uninfected control (not recorded which). This CDR3 is CASSIRRSRETQYF. The CDR3 DNA follows: TGTGCCAGCAGTATAAGGAGGAGCAGGGAGACCCAGTACTTC.